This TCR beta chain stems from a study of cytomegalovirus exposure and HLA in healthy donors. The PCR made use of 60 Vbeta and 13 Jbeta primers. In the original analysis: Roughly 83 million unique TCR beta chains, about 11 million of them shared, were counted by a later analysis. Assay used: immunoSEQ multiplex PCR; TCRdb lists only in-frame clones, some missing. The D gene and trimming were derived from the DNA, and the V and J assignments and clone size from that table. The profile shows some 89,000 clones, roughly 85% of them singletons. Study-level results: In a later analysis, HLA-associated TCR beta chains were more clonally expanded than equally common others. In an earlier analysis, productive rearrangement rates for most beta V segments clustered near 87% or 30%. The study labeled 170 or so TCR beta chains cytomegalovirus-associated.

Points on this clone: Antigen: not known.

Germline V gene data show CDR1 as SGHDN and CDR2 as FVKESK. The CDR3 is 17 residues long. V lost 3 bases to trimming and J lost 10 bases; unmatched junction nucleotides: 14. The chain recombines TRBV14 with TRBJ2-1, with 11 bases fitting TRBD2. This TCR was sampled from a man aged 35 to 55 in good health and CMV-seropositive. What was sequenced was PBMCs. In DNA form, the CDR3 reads TGTGCCAGCAGCCAGTTGAGAGCGCTAGCGGGAGGCGGGGAGCAGTTCTTC. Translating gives CASSQLRALAGGGEQFF. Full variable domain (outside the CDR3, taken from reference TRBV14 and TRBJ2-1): EAGVTQFPSHSVIEKGQTVTLRCDPISGHDNLYWYRRVMGKEIKFLLHFVKESKQDESGMPNNRFLAERTGGTYSTLKVQPAELEDSGVYFCASSQLRALAGGGEQFFGPGTRLTVL.